Described below is a single T cell receptor beta chain sequence and its context. Its specificity is unknown. This CDR3 has 14 amino acids. Trimming stripped 3 bases from V and 4 bases from J, with 12 bases between. Germline V lookup: CDR1 LNHDA, CDR2 SQIVND (reference sequence). The record originates from a study of vaccination effects on CD4 cells after COVID-19. At the level of the study: The study obtained samples from a couple of convalescent patients 16 days and one week before vaccination.

Sequencing followed a ViraFEST assay step that expanded antigen-specific CD4+ T cells with viral peptide pools. With around ten days of culture completed, CD4+ T cells were isolated. The individual was infected with SARS-CoV-2 between March and December 2020, as confirmed by PCR. Repertoires were generated with immunoSEQ multiplex PCR, while TCRdb's copy carries only in-frame clones and drops some. The repertoire includes some 40,000 clones, about three quarters of them detected once, and approximately 17% sits in the top ten. This sequence originates from a human donor who had a prior SARS-CoV-2 infection. The chain links TRBV19 to TRBJ2-5; TRBD2 is a possible D gene (6 bases). This sample comprised CD4+ T cells from PBMCs cultured with HCoV-NL63 spike peptides, obtained before COVID-19 vaccination. Here the CDR3 reads CASSIGGSRETQYF. DNA for the CDR3: TGTGCCAGTAGTATTGGGGGGTCGCGAGAGACCCAGTACTTC.